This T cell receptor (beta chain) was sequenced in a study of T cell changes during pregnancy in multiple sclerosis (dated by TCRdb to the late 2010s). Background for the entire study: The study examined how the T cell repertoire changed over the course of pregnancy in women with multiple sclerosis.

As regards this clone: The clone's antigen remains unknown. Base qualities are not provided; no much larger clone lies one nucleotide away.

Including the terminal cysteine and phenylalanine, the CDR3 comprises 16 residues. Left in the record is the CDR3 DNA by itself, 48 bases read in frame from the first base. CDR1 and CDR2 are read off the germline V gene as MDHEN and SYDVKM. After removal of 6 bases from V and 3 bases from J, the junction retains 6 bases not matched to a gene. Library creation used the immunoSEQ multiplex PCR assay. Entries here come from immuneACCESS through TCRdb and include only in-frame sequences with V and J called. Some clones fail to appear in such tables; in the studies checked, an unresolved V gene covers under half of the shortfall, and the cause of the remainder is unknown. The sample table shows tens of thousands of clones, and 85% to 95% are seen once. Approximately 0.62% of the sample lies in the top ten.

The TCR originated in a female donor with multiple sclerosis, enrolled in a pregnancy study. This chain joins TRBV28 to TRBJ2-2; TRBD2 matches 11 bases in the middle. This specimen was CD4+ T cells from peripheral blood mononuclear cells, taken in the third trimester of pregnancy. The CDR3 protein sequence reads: CASRLAGGPHTGELFF. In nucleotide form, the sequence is TGTGCCAGCAGATTAGCGGGAGGGCCACACACCGGGGAGCTGTTTTTT.